Listed here is a single T cell receptor beta chain. The antigen is undetermined. Generated by immunoSEQ multiplex PCR, the TCRdb table keeps only in-frame clones and is missing some. The repertoire includes roughly 20,000 clones, about two thirds of them detected once, and less than 20% sits in the top ten. Trimming cost V 3 bases and J 2 bases, with 7 bases left between them. CDR3 size: 13 residues. Antigen-specific CD4+ T cells were expanded with viral peptide pools in the ViraFEST assay before sequencing. At the end of over 8 days of culture, CD4+ T cells were isolated. This entry comes from a study of vaccination effects on CD4 cells after COVID-19.

The specimen comprised CD4+ T cells from PBMCs cultured with HCoV-229E spike peptides, sampled before COVID-19 vaccination. The receptor's source is a human donor who received a COVID-19 vaccine. This chain joins TRBV12-3 or TRBV12-4 and TRBJ2-5; D unresolved. Written as DNA, the CDR3 is TGTGCCAGCAGTTTTAACCCACAAGAGACCCAGTACTTC. It encodes CASSFNPQETQYF.